The subject of this entry is one T cell receptor (beta chain). Generated by immunoSEQ multiplex PCR, the TCRdb table keeps only in-frame clones and is missing some. The sample shows tens of thousands of clones, 65% to 85% of them seen only once. This CDR3 is 14 amino acids long. V shed 3 bases and J shed 4 bases, with 13 bases lying between them. Germline-derived CDR1 and CDR2 are MNHEY and SMNVEV (reference sequence). The source of the sample is a study of neoadjuvant nivolumab and ipilimumab in lung cancer. The chain is built from TRBV27 and TRBJ2-7; TRBD2 might be the D (7 bases). This clonotype originated in an adult with non-small cell lung cancer. The sequencing here drew on peripheral blood, taken before neoadjuvant nivolumab, alone or with ipilimumab. This CDR3 is CASSLGGGPYEQYF. For the CDR3, the DNA is TGTGCCAGCAGTTTGGGCGGGGGCCCTTACGAGCAGTACTTC.